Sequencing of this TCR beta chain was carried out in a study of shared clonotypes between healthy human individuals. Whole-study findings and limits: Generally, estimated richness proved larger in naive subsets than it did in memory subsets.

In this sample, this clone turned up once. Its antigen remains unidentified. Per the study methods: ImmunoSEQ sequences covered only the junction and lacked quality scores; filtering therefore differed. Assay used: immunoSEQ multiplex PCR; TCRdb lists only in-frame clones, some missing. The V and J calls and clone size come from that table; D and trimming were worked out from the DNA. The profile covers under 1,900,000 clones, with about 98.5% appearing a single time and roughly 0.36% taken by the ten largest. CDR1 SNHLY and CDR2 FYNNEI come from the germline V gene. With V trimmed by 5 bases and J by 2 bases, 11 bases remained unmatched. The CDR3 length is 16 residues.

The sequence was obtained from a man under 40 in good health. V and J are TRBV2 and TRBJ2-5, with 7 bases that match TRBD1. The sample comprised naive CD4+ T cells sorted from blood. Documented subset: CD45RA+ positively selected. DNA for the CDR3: TGTGCCAGCAGTTTAACAGGGGCCTCGGGGCAAGAGACCCAGTACTTC. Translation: CASSLTGASGQETQYF.